The T cell receptor beta chain described here comes from a study of blood T cell repertoires in COVID-19. Living in 20 to 30 US areas, the participants were between roughly 18 and 90 years of age. Participants reported their clinical history, and cohort assignment relied on those reports. Here immunoSEQ multiplex PCR was the method, and the copy in TCRdb shows in-frame clones only, minus some. The sample has about 140,000 clones, around four fifths seen once. V lost 4 bases and J lost 7, with 16 bases in between. The CDR3 is made up of 15 amino acids. The germline CDR1 and CDR2 sequences are LNHDA and SQIVND (reference sequence).

The sequence came from a woman aged 50 to 60 with acute COVID-19. Sequenced sample: PBMCs or T cells enriched from blood (not recorded which). The rearrangement links TRBV19 to TRBJ1-4; D unclear. The CDR3 sequence: CASSTRTQWSEKLFF. In DNA form, the CDR3 reads TGTGCCAGTAGTACCAGGACTCAATGGAGTGAAAAACTGTTTTTT. Variable domain in full (rest from reference TRBV19 and TRBJ1-4): DGGITQSPKYLFRKEGQNVTLSCEQNLNHDAMYWYRQDPGQGLRLIYYSQIVNDFQKGDIAEGYSVSREKKESFPLTVTSAQKNPTAFYLCASSTRTQWSEKLFFGSGTQLSVL.